This TCR beta chain was found in a study of blood T cells in healthy people across ages. Germline CDR1 and CDR2: DFQATT and SNEGSKA (reference sequence). V lost 2 bases and J lost 0, with 8 bases in between. The CDR3 sequence is 14 residues long. This clonotype has just a few counts. Antigen: not known. The study's findings and limits: Percentage of naive T cells showed a strong correlation with TCR beta diversity.

The authors ran a second PCR of roughly 7 to 11 cycles using a sample-barcoded 5' primer and a J-beta primer mix. Every molecule of cDNA carried a tag from a template-switch adaptor with 12 random nucleotides. MiXCR, run by TCRdb on the 5' RACE reads, gives a single entry per CDR3 protein. The data contain about 570,000 distinct CDR3 sequences, 25% to 30% of them singletons. This TCR was recovered from a woman aged 70-85 years in good health. The V call is TRBV20-1, the J call TRBJ1-5; D gene uncertain. The sequenced sample consisted of blood. CDR3 amino acids: CSARQTNSNQPQHF. As DNA, the CDR3 is TGCAGTGCTAGACAGACTAATAGCAATCAGCCCCAGCATTTT.